This T cell receptor (beta chain) emerged from a study of identical twins. A universal primer site came from template switching; cDNA carried unique molecular identifiers. From the 5' RACE reads, TCRdb called clonotypes with MiXCR, one entry per CDR3 protein. The data show about 660,000 distinct CDR3 sequences, over 8.5% seen once. This clonotype was seen more than once but under ten times. V dropped 5 bases and J dropped 5 bases, with 13 bases sitting between them. CDR3 length equals 14 residues. In germline, CDR1 is KGHSH, CDR2 LQKENI. These same records also appear under a second study, on yellow fever vaccine responses in identical twins.

This chain uses TRBV18 with TRBJ1-5, with TRBD1 as a possible D gene (6 bases). This clonotype was sampled from a woman aged 18-29 years in good health. The sample comprised PBMCs. This CDR3 reads CASSSQGGDQPQHF. CDR3 DNA sequence: TGTGCCAGCTCATCACAGGGAGGGGATCAGCCCCAGCATTTT.